The rows below give T cell receptor beta chains drawn from one sample of a study of blood T cell repertoires in COVID-19. TCRdb keeps only in-frame clones here, not all; method: immunoSEQ multiplex PCR. In the table there are 300,000 to 450,000 clones, 80% to 90% of which are singletons. The sample comprised peripheral blood. The receptors were gathered from a woman aged 55-69 years with COVID-19, enrolled during active disease. Each CDR3 is given with its conserved first and last residue. Fields, in order: V gene, J gene, D gene, clone size, CDR3 DNA, CDR3 protein. D genes are given only for firm matches. The size entry is marked missing in some rows and otherwise reads once, few, many or a size class.

TRBV5-4,TRBJ2-7,TRBD1,many,TGTGCCAGCAGCTCCTCTACAGGGGGCAGGATCGACGAGCAGTACTTC,CASSSSTGGRIDEQYF
TRBV7-3,TRBJ2-2,.,.,TGTGCCAGCAGCTCCGCGGGGGCTAACACCGGGGAGCTGTTTTTT,CASSSAGANTGELFF
TRBV29-1,TRBJ2-7,.,.,TGCAGCGTTGTTCGTGGACAGCCAGCCTACGAGCAGTACTTC,CSVVRGQPAYEQYF
TRBV18,TRBJ1-6,TRBD1,.,TGTGCCAGCTCACCTGGACAGGGAGGGAATTCACCCCTCCACTTT,CASSPGQGGNSPLHF
TRBV15,TRBJ1-5,.,.,TGTGCCACCAGCAGAACCCCAATCCTCGAGGGTCAGCCCCAGCATTTT,CATSRTPILEGQPQHF
TRBV19,TRBJ2-3,.,.,TGTGCCAGTAGTATAAGCGGCCGCAATCCCACAGATACGCAGTATTTT,CASSISGRNPTDTQYF
TRBV4-1,TRBJ1-2,.,once,TGCGCCAGCAGCCAAGGACAAGCACCTTCCTATGGCTACACCTTC,CASSQGQAPSYGYTF
TRBV7-9,TRBJ1-4,TRBD1,.,TGTGCCAGCAGCTTAGGAGACAGGGGGACTAATGAAAAACTGTTTTTT,CASSLGDRGTNEKLFF
TRBV5-1,TRBJ2-7,TRBD2,.,TGCGCCAGCATGAACCGGGGGGACGAGTCCTACGAGCAGTACTTC,CASMNRGDESYEQYF
TRBV3-1/TRBV3-2,TRBJ1-1,.,.,TGTGCCAGCAGCCAGAGACTCCAGACAGCGAACACTGAAGCTTTCTTT,CASSQRLQTANTEAFF
TRBV9,TRBJ2-3,.,once,TGTGCCAGCACCCCGTGGGGGGGCATTTCTAGCACAGATACGCAGTATTTT,CASTPWGGISSTDTQYF
TRBV5-1,TRBJ2-1,TRBD1,.,TGCGCCAGCAGCTTGGCCGGACAGGGGAGCAATGAGCAGTTCTTC,CASSLAGQGSNEQFF
TRBV11-2,TRBJ1-4,.,.,TGTGCCAGCAGCTTAGCATCGGTGGAAAAACTGTTTTTT,CASSLASVEKLFF
TRBV7-9,TRBJ2-2,.,few,TGTGCCAGCGCCCTGGGGGCCGCAGATCCCGGGGAGCTGTTTTTT,CASALGAADPGELFF
TRBV14,TRBJ2-1,TRBD2,.,TGTGCCAGCAGCCAAGATCTCGGGACTAGCGGGGCCTACAATGAGCAGTTCTTC,CASSQDLGTSGAYNEQFF